This TCR gamma chain was sequenced for a study of Vδ1+ human thymocytes. Study results and caveats: Thymic TRG and TRD repertoires appeared highly polyclonal. About 20% of thymic delta-chain sequences were Vdelta2, with few Vdelta3, unlike blood Vdelta1+ controls. TRG sequences recurred across donors, whereas TRD sequences stayed essentially private.

About this clone: The antigen is undetermined.

After alphabeta T cell depletion, CD3+ Vdelta1+ Vdelta2- thymocytes were sorted. The template was reverse-transcribed extracted RNA. Multiplex PCR used pooled V-gene forward primers and a constant-region reverse primer to amplify CDR3s. TCRdb re-called the multiplex PCR reads with CATT. The table shows more than 35,000 gamma-chain clones, with roughly a fifth occurring only once. V was pared by 8 bases and J by 6 bases, with 4 bases of the junction left unmatched. CDR3 length: 10 residues. Germline values: CDR1 VENAVY, CDR2 YDSYNSRV. This receptor was taken from a girl in the first two years of life who had congenital heart surgery. The sequencing sample was made of Vdelta1+ gamma-delta thymocytes from the thymus. Indicated subset: FACS-sorted CD3+ TCRalphabeta- TCRVdelta1+ TCRVdelta2- thymocytes. This chain links TRGV8 with TRGJ1 or TRGJ2. CDR3 loop: CATLRYKKLF. The CDR3 region has the DNA TGTGCCACCTTGCGTTATAAGAAACTCTTT.